The rows below give T cell receptor beta chains drawn from one sample of a study of blood T cell repertoires in COVID-19. Sequencing was performed with immunoSEQ multiplex PCR; in TCRdb, only in-frame clones are kept and a portion is missing. The data hold around 300,000 clones, with around 90% observed a single time. Sequenced material: PBMCs or T cells enriched from blood (not recorded which). The receptors were sampled from a middle-aged woman who had recovered from COVID-19. Both conserved end residues are part of each CDR3. D genes are given only for firm matches. Clone size appears in some rows only: once, few, many, or a class for an expanded clone.

size	J	length	D	V	DNA	CDR3
NA	TRBJ1-6	13	TRBD1	TRBV5-4	TGTGCCAGCAGTGGACAGGGCGATTCACCCCTCCACTTT	CASSGQGDSPLHF
NA	TRBJ2-2	13	NA	TRBV11-1	TGTGCCAGCAGCGTCAGGGAGGCCGGGGAGCTGTTTTTT	CASSVREAGELFF
NA	TRBJ2-2	14	NA	TRBV6-5	TGTGCCAGCAGAGCTAACAGGGTAACCGGGGAGCTGTTTTTT	CASRANRVTGELFF
NA	TRBJ2-3	16	TRBD2	TRBV5-1	TGCGCCAGCAGCTGGGGACTAGCGGTAAGCACAGATACGCAGTATTTT	CASSWGLAVSTDTQYF
NA	TRBJ2-3	14	NA	TRBV6-5	TGTGCCAGCAGCGGGGGGCCGACAACAGATACGCAGTATTTT	CASSGGPTTDTQYF
NA	TRBJ2-3	13	NA	TRBV27	TGTGCCAGCAGACTAGCTGTATCAGATACGCAGTATTTT	CASRLAVSDTQYF
NA	TRBJ2-2	15	TRBD1	TRBV7-2	TGTGCCAGCACTCGGACAGGGGGCAGTACCGGGGAGCTGTTTTTT	CASTRTGGSTGELFF
NA	TRBJ1-2	17	NA	TRBV12-2	TGTGCAAGTCGCTGGCGGGACCTCGCTCTTCTTAACTATGGCTACACCTTC	CASRWRDLALLNYGYTF
NA	TRBJ1-2	13	NA	TRBV12-3/TRBV12-4	TGTGCCAGCAGTTTAGACAGCAACTATGGCTACACCTTC	CASSLDSNYGYTF
NA	TRBJ1-1	16	TRBD1	TRBV27	TGTGCCAGCAGTCCCCTCACAGGGGGCGTCGACACTGAAGCTTTCTTT	CASSPLTGGVDTEAFF
NA	TRBJ2-2	15	NA	TRBV5-1	TGCGCCAGCAGCTTGGGCGGGACTTACACCGGGGAGCTGTTTTTT	CASSLGGTYTGELFF
NA	TRBJ1-1	14	NA	TRBV13	TGTGCCAGCAGCTTAGGCCAGATGAACACTGAAGCTTTCTTT	CASSLGQMNTEAFF
NA	TRBJ2-5	16	TRBD2	TRBV5-6	TGTGCCAGCAGCTTGGGCCTAGCGGGGTACCAAGAGACCCAGTACTTC	CASSLGLAGYQETQYF
NA	TRBJ2-5	14	NA	TRBV7-3	TGTGCCAGCAGCTTAAGGTCTGGGTCGGGGACCCAGTACTTC	CASSLRSGSGTQYF
NA	TRBJ1-2	13	NA	TRBV19	TGTGCCAGTAGAGACAGCCAAGCCTATGGCTACACCTTC	CASRDSQAYGYTF
once	TRBJ2-7	15	NA	TRBV21-1	TGTGCCAGCAGCCTGGGGACAGAGAAGTCCTACGAGCAGTACTTC	CASSLGTEKSYEQYF
NA	TRBJ1-2	13	NA	TRBV2	TGTGCCAGCAGTTCTCCTGGGAGGGATGGCTACACCTTC	CASSSPGRDGYTF
NA	TRBJ1-1	15	NA	TRBV3-1/TRBV3-2	TGTGCCAGCAGCCAAACAGGGATGAGGGACACTGAAGCTTTCTTT	CASSQTGMRDTEAFF
NA	TRBJ2-6	19	TRBD1	TRBV4-1	TGCGCCAGCAGCCAAGGAGGGGGACAGGTACTATCTGGGGCCAACGTCCTGACTTTC	CASSQGGGQVLSGANVLTF
once	TRBJ1-1	13	NA	TRBV29-1	TGCAGCGTTGACAGGTCTATGAACACTGAAGCTTTCTTT	CSVDRSMNTEAFF
NA	TRBJ1-3	14	NA	TRBV25-1	TGTGCCAGCAGTGAACACAGGGCTGGAAACACCATATATTTT	CASSEHRAGNTIYF
NA	TRBJ2-3	16	TRBD2	TRBV5-4	TGTGCCAGCAGCTTGAGCGGGGGGCCTAGCACAGATACGCAGTATTTT	CASSLSGGPSTDTQYF
few	TRBJ1-5	19	TRBD1	TRBV19	TGTGCCAGTAGTATGCCTCTAGGCCTCCTCGGGACAGTAAATCAGCCCCAGCATTTT	CASSMPLGLLGTVNQPQHF
NA	TRBJ1-1	14	TRBD1	TRBV5-4	TGTGCCAGCAGCTTTGGACAGGGTGCGGCTGAAGCTTTCTTT	CASSFGQGAAEAFF
NA	TRBJ1-1	15	TRBD1	TRBV5-1	TGCGCCAGCAGCCTGTTGGGACAGGGTTCCACTGAAGCTTTCTTT	CASSLLGQGSTEAFF
NA	TRBJ2-7	16	TRBD2	TRBV18	TGTGCCAGCTCATATTCCGCACTAGCGGGAGCTAACGAGCAGTACTTC	CASSYSALAGANEQYF
few	TRBJ2-7	13	NA	TRBV5-1	TGCGCCAGCAGCTTGACAGGGAACTACGAGCAGTACTTC	CASSLTGNYEQYF
NA	TRBJ2-3	15	NA	TRBV3-1/TRBV3-2	TGTGCCAGCAGGAACTCAGGGCCGATCACAGATACGCAGTATTTT	CASRNSGPITDTQYF
NA	TRBJ1-5	12	NA	TRBV2	TGTGCCAGCAGTGAAGCCCAGCGCCCCCAGCATTTT	CASSEAQRPQHF
NA	TRBJ2-3	13	NA	TRBV4-1	TGCGCCAGCAGCCAACCTCAGGTGGATACGCAGTATTTT	CASSQPQVDTQYF
NA	TRBJ2-7	16	NA	TRBV7-3	TGTGCCAGCAGCTTAAGGGGGCCCTCACCTCGTCCCGAGCAGTACTTC	CASSLRGPSPRPEQYF
NA	TRBJ2-6	16	NA	TRBV18	TGTGCCAGCTCACCACCCTACGGCTCTGGGGCCAACGTCCTGACTTTC	CASSPPYGSGANVLTF
NA	TRBJ1-1	14	NA	TRBV4-1	TGCGCCAGCAGCCAATTTGGGGGCGGAACTGAAGCTTTCTTT	CASSQFGGGTEAFF
NA	TRBJ2-4	15	TRBD1	TRBV4-1	TGCGCCAGCAGCCCCATAGGGACAGGGATGAACATTCAGTACTTC	CASSPIGTGMNIQYF
NA	TRBJ2-1	15	NA	TRBV27	TGTGCCAGCAGTTTCAGTCAGCGGACCTACAATGAGCAGTTCTTC	CASSFSQRTYNEQFF
NA	TRBJ2-5	16	NA	TRBV7-9	TGTGCCAGCAGCTTAGGTAGAACAGGACAGCAAGAGACCCAGTACTTC	CASSLGRTGQQETQYF
few	TRBJ1-2	14	TRBD1	TRBV2	TGTGCCAGCACTGGACAGGGGGGCCGGTGGGGCTACACCTTC	CASTGQGGRWGYTF
NA	TRBJ2-1	14	TRBD1	TRBV7-9	TGTGCCAGCCAAAAGAGGGACAGCTACAATGAGCAGTTCTTC	CASQKRDSYNEQFF
NA	TRBJ1-1	12	NA	TRBV19	TGTGCCAGTAGTAAACAGGGCACTGAAGCTTTCTTT	CASSKQGTEAFF
NA	TRBJ1-4	15	TRBD1	TRBV4-1	TGCGCCAGCAGCCATGCACAGGGGGCGCATGAAAAACTGTTTTTT	CASSHAQGAHEKLFF
NA	TRBJ1-1	14	NA	TRBV6-5	TGTGCCAGCAGACAGGGTTTGGGGTCGACTGAAGCTTTCTTT	CASRQGLGSTEAFF
few	TRBJ2-7	16	TRBD1	TRBV7-6	TGTGCCAGCAGCCCACCCCTGGGACAGGGAAGGGGCGAGCAGTACTTC	CASSPPLGQGRGEQYF
NA	TRBJ1-6	11	NA	TRBV30	TGTGCCTGGAACAGGGAGACACCCCTCCACTTT	CAWNRETPLHF
NA	TRBJ1-1	16	NA	TRBV21-1	TGTGCCAGCAGCAAAGAAGGGAGGGCTCGGAACACTGAAGCTTTCTTT	CASSKEGRARNTEAFF
NA	TRBJ1-6	15	NA	TRBV15	TGTGCCACCAGCAGAGATAGTCGAAATAATTCACCCCTCCACTTT	CATSRDSRNNSPLHF
NA	TRBJ1-2	13	NA	TRBV4-1	TGCGCCAGCAGCCCACAGGAAGCCTATGGCTACACCTTC	CASSPQEAYGYTF
NA	TRBJ1-6	14	NA	TRBV10-1	TGCGCCAGCAGTGAATCAGGGGCTAATTCACCCCTCCACTTT	CASSESGANSPLHF
NA	TRBJ2-7	15	TRBD1	TRBV2	TGTGCCAGCAGGCATTCGGGACAGGGACTGTACGAGCAGTACTTC	CASRHSGQGLYEQYF
NA	TRBJ1-2	15	NA	TRBV5-1	TGCGCCAGCAGCCAGGTCGGGCAGGGCGCCTATGGCTACACCTTC	CASSQVGQGAYGYTF
NA	TRBJ1-1	16	TRBD1	TRBV14	TGTGCCAGCAGCCGGCGACAGGGGGTTGTTGACACTGAAGCTTTCTTT	CASSRRQGVVDTEAFF
NA	TRBJ1-1	16	TRBD1	TRBV27	TGTGCCAGCAGTCCCTCTTTTTGGGACAGAAACACTGAAGCTTTCTTT	CASSPSFWDRNTEAFF